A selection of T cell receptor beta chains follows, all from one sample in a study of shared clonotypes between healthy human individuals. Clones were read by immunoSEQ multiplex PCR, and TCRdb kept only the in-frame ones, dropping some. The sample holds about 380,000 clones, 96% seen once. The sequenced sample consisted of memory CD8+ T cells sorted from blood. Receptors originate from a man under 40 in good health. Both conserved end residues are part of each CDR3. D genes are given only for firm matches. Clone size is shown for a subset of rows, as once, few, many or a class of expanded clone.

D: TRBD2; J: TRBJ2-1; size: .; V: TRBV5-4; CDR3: CASSLELSSGPNNEQFF; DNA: TGTGCCAGCAGCTTGGAACTGTCTAGCGGGCCTAACAATGAGCAGTTCTTC
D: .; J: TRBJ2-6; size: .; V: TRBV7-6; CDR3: CASSQGWGETPSGANVLTF; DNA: TGTGCCAGCAGCCAAGGTTGGGGGGAAACCCCTTCTGGGGCCAACGTCCTGACTTTC
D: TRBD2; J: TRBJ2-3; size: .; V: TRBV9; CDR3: CASSVFKAGERTDTQYF; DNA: TGTGCCAGCAGCGTATTTAAAGCGGGAGAACGCACAGATACGCAGTATTTT
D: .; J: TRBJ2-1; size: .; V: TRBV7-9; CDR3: CASSRDNIKYNEQFF; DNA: TGTGCCAGCAGCCGCGACAACATCAAATACAATGAGCAGTTCTTC
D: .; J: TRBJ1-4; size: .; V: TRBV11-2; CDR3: CASSPRRQATNEKLFF; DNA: TGTGCCAGCAGCCCCCGTAGACAGGCAACTAATGAAAAACTGTTTTTT
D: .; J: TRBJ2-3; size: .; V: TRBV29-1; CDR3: CSAKTSTDTQYF; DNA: TGCAGCGCAAAGACTAGTACAGATACGCAGTATTTT
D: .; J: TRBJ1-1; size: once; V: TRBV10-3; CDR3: CAISAGAGTEAFF; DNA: TGTGCCATCAGTGCAGGAGCTGGGACTGAAGCTTTCTTT
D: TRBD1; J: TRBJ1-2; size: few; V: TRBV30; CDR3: CAWTDRGGYTF; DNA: TGTGCCTGGACGGACAGGGGCGGCTACACCTTC
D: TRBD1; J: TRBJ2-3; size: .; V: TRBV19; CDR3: CASSIPRGQGTDTQYF; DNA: TGTGCCAGTAGTATCCCTAGGGGACAGGGCACAGATACGCAGTATTTT
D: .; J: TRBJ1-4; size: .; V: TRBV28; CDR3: CASSLSTGSEKLFF; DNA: TGTGCCAGCAGTTTATCAACAGGGTCTGAAAAACTGTTTTTT
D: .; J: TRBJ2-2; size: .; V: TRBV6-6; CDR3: CASSYPSDFTGELFF; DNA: TGTGCCAGCAGTTACCCATCGGACTTCACCGGGGAGCTGTTTTTT
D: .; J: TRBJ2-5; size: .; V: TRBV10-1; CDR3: CASSEQGETQYF; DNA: TGCGCCAGCAGTGAGCAGGGAGAGACCCAGTACTTC
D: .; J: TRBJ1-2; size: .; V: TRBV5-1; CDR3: CASSIGQPYGYTF; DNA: TGCGCCAGCAGCATAGGACAGCCTTATGGCTACACCTTC
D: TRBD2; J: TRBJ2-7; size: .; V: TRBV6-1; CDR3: CASSSGRGSYEQYF; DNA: TGTGCCAGCAGTAGCGGGAGAGGGTCCTACGAGCAGTACTTC
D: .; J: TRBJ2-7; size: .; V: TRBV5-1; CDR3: CASSFGAPYEQYF; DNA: TGCGCCAGCAGCTTTGGGGCACCCTACGAGCAGTACTTC
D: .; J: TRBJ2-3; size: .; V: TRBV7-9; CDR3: CASTQYRLPGVRVDF; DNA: TGTGCCAGCACCCAGTACAGACTACCTGGGGTACGAGTGGATTTT
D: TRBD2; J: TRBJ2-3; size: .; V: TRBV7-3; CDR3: CASSLVSGSDTQYF; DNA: TGTGCCAGCAGCTTAGTTAGCGGGTCAGATACGCAGTATTTT
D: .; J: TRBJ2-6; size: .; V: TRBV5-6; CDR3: CASRLQGAGANVLTF; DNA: TGTGCCAGCAGATTACAGGGAGCCGGGGCCAACGTCCTGACTTTC
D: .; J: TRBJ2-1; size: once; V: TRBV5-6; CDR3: CASSLTGFEQFF; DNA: TGTGCCAGCAGCTTGACAGGGTTTGAGCAGTTCTTC
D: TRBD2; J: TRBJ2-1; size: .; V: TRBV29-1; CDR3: CSVEDRKSGRLARYNEQFF; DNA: TGCAGCGTTGAAGATCGAAAGTCTGGGCGACTAGCGCGTTACAATGAGCAGTTCTTC
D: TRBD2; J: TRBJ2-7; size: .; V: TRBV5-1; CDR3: CASSPKGTSGLYEQYF; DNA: TGCGCCAGCAGCCCCAAAGGGACTAGCGGGCTCTACGAGCAGTACTTC
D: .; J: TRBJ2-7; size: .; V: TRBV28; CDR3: CASSLFHEQYF; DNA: TGTGCCAGCAGTTTATTCCACGAGCAGTACTTC
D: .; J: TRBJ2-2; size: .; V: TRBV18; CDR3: CASSPLSGPANTGELFF; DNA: TGTGCCAGCTCACCATTGTCCGGGCCCGCGAACACCGGGGAGCTGTTTTTT
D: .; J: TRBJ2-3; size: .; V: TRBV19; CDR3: CATLTGDTQYF; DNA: TGTGCCACTCTGACTGGGGATACGCAGTATTTT
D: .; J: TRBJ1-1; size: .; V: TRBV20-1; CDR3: CSAPITEAFF; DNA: TGCAGTGCCCCGATCACTGAAGCTTTCTTT
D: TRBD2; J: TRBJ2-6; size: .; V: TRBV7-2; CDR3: CASSLQVAGSSGANVLTF; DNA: TGTGCCAGCAGCTTACAAGTAGCGGGTAGCTCTGGGGCCAACGTCCTGACTTTC
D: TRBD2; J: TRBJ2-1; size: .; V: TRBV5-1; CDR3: CASSLVVAGAPYNEQFF; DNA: TGCGCCAGCAGCTTGGTAGTAGCGGGAGCCCCCTACAATGAGCAGTTCTTC
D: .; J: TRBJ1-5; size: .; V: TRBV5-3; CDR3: CARSLEQGISLQHF; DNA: TGTGCCAGAAGCTTGGAACAGGGAATCAGCCTCCAGCATTTT
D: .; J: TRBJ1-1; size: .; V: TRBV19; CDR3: CASSTPPRGNTEAFF; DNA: TGTGCCAGTAGTACCCCTCCCAGAGGGAACACTGAAGCTTTCTTT
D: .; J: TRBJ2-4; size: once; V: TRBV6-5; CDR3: CASSLSGAKNIQYF; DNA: TGTGCCAGCTCCCTATCTGGAGCCAAAAACATTCAGTACTTC
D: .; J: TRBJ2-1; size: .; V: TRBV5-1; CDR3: CASSLEPTGYSYNEQFF; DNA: TGCGCCAGCAGCTTGGAGCCGACAGGTTACTCCTACAATGAGCAGTTCTTC
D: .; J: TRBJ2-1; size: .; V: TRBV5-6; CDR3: CASSGYGLFGNNEQFF; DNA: TGTGCCAGCAGCGGTTACGGACTTTTCGGTAACAATGAGCAGTTCTTC
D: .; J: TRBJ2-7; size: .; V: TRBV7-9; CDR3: CASSLRTAWDEQYF; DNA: TGTGCCAGCAGCTTAAGGACGGCTTGGGACGAGCAGTACTTC
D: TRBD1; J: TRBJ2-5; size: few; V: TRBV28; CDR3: CASSPDREETQYF; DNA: TGTGCCAGCAGTCCGGACAGGGAAGAGACCCAGTACTTC
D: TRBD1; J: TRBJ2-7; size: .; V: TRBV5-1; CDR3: CASSLPGTGPYEQYF; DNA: TGCGCCAGCAGCTTGCCCGGGACAGGGCCCTACGAGCAGTACTTC
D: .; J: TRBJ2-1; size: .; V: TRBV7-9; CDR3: CASSQGNEQFF; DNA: TGTGCCAGCAGCCAGGGGAATGAGCAGTTCTTC
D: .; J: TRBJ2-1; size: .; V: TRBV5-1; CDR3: CASSRGGQNNEQFF; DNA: TGCGCCAGCAGCCGTGGGGGGCAAAACAATGAGCAGTTCTTC
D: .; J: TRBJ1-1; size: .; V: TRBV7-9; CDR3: CASSLGPGHNTEAFF; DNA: TGTGCCAGCAGCTTGGGGCCGGGCCACAACACTGAAGCTTTCTTT
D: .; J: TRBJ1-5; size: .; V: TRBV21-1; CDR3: CASSKKRTDRGNQPQHF; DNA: TGTGCCAGCAGCAAAAAAAGAACGGACAGGGGAAATCAGCCCCAGCATTTT
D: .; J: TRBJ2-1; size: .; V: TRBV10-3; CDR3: CAISGGANEQFF; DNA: TGTGCCATCAGTGGGGGGGCAAATGAGCAGTTCTTC
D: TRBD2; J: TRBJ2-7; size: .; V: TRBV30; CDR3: CAWMGLAGEQYF; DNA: TGTGCCTGGATGGGACTAGCGGGGGAGCAGTACTTC
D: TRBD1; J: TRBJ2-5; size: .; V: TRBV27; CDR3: CASSSDRGGETQYF; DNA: TGTGCCAGCAGCTCCGACAGGGGGGGAGAGACCCAGTACTTC
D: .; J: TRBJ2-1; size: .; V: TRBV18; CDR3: CASSPSERPEQFF; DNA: TGTGCCAGCTCACCATCGGAGCGTCCTGAGCAGTTCTTC
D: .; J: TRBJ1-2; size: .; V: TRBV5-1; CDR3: CASSLGTNRWGYTF; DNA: TGCGCCAGCAGCTTGGGCACAAACAGGTGGGGCTACACCTTC
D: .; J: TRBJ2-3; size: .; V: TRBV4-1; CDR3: CASSQESDSTDTQYF; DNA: TGCGCCAGCAGCCAAGAAAGCGATAGCACAGATACGCAGTATTTT
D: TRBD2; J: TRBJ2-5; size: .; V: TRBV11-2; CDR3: CASSPAGTSGRETQYF; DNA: TGTGCCAGCAGCCCTGCCGGGACTAGCGGGAGAGAGACCCAGTACTTC
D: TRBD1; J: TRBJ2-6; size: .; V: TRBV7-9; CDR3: CASSSPIGQGSGANVLTF; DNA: TGTGCCAGCAGCTCACCAATAGGACAGGGATCTGGGGCCAACGTCCTGACTTTC
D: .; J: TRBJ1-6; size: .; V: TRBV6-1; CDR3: CASIGGYSPLHF; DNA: TGTGCCAGCATCGGAGGGTACTCACCCCTCCACTTT
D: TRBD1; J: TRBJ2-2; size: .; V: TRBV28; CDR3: CASSLSGGTGELFF; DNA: TGTGCCAGCAGTTTATCAGGGGGAACCGGGGAGCTGTTTTTT
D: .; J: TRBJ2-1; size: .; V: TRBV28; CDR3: CASSLWAGPSYVQFF; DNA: TGTGCCAGCAGTTTATGGGCAGGACCGAGTTACGTGCAGTTCTTC
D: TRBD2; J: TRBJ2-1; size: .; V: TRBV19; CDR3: CASSPRTSGYNEQFF; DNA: TGTGCCAGTAGTCCCAGAACTAGCGGCTACAATGAGCAGTTCTTC
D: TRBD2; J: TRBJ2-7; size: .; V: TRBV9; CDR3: CASSDTSGTEYF; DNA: TGTGCCAGCAGCGACACTAGCGGGACTGAGTACTTC
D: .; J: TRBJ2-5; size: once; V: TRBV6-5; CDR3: CASSSGTVKETQYF; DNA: TGTGCCAGCAGTTCGGGGACTGTAAAAGAGACCCAGTACTTC
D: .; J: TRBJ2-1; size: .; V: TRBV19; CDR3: CASSTGDGGVRNEQFF; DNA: TGTGCCAGTAGTACCGGGGATGGCGGGGTTAGGAATGAGCAGTTCTTC
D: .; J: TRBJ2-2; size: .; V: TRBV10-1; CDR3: CANSAFFRGPSDGELFF; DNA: TGCGCCAACAGTGCCTTTTTTCGGGGACCCTCCGACGGGGAGCTGTTTTTT
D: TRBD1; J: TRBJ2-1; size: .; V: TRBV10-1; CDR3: CASSESKDRGYNEQFF; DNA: TGCGCCAGCAGTGAGTCGAAGGACAGGGGCTACAATGAGCAGTTCTTC
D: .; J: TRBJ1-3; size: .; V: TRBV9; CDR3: CASSGNRVVGNTIYF; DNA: TGTGCCAGCAGTGGGAACAGGGTCGTCGGAAACACCATATATTTT
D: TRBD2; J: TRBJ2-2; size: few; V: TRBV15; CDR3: CATSRRPTGTSGSIDTGELFF; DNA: TGTGCCACCAGCAGGCGGCCAACCGGGACTAGCGGGAGTATTGACACCGGGGAGCTGTTTTTT
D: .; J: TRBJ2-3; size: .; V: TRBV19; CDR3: CASSTPLLRWYF; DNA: TGTGCCAGTAGCACCCCCCTTTTGCGGTGGTATTTT